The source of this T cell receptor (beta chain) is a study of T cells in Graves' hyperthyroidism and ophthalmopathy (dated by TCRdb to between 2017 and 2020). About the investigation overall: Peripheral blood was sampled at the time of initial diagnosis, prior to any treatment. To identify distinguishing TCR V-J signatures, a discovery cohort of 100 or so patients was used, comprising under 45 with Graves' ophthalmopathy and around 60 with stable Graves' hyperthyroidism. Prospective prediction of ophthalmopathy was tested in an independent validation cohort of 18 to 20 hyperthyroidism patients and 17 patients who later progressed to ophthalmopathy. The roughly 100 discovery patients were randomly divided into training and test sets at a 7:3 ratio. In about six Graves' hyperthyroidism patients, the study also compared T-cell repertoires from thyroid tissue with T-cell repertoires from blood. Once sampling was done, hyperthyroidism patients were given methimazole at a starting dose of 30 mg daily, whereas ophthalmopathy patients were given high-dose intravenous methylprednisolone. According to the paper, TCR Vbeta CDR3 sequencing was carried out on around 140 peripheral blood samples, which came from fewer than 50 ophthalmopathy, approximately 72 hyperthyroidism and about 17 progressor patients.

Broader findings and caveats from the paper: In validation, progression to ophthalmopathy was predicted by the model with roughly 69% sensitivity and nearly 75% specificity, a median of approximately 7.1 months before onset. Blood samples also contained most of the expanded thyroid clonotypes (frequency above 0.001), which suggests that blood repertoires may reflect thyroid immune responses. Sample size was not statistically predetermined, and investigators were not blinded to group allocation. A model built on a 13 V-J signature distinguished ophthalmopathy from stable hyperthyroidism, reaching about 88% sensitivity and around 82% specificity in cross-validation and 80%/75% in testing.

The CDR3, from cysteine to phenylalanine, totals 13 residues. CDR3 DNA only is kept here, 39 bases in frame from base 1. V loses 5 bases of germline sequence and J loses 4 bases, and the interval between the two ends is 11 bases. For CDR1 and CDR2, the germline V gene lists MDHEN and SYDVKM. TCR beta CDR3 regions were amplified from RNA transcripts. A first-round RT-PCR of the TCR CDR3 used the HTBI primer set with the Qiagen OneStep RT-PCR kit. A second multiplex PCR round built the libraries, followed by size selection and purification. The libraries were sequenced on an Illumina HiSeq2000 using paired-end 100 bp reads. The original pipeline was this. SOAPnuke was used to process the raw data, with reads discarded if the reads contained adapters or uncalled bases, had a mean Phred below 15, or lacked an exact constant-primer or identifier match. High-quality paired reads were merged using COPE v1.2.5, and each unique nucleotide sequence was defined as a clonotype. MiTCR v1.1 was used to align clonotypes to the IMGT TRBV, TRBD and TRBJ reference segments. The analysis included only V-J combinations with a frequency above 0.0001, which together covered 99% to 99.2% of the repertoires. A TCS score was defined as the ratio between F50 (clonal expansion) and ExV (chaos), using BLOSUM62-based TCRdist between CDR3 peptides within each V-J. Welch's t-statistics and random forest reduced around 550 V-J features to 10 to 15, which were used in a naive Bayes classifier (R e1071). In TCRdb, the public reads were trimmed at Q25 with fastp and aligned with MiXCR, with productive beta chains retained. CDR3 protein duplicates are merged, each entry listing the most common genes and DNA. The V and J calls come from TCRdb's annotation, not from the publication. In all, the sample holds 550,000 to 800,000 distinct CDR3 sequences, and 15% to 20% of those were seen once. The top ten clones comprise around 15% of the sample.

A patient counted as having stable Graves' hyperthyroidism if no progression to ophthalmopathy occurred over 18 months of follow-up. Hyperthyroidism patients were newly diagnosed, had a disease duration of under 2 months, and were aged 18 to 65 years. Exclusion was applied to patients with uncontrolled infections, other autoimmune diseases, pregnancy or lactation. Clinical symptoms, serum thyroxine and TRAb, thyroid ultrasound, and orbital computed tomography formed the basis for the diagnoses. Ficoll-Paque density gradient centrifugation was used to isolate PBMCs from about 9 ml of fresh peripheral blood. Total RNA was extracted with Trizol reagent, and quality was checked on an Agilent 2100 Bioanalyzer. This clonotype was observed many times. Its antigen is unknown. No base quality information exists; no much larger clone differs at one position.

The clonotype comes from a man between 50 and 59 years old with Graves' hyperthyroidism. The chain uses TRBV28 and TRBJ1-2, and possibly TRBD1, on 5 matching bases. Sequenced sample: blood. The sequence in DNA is TGTGCCAGCAGTCCCCTCGACAGCTATGGCTACACCTTC. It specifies CASSPLDSYGYTF.